Listed below are T cell receptor beta chains from one sample, sequenced in a study of cytomegalovirus exposure and HLA in healthy donors. Data came from immunoSEQ multiplex PCR; TCRdb stores just in-frame clones and leaves some out. The table records approximately 190,000 clones, roughly 13% of them present only once. The sequencing sample was made of PBMCs. These receptors originate from a man between 45 and 60 years old in good health and CMV-seropositive. Each CDR3 is given with its conserved first and last residue. D genes are given only for firm matches. The size of a clone is reported for some rows only, either as once, few or many, or as a class for expanded clones.

V gene	clone size	J gene	D gene	CDR3 length	CDR3 DNA	CDR3 protein
TRBV11-2	few	TRBJ1-6	TRBD1	15	TGTGCCAGCAGCTCCCGGGACAGGGGGGATTCACCCCTCCACTTT	CASSSRDRGDSPLHF
TRBV7-2	-	TRBJ1-3	TRBD1	16	TGTGCCAGCAGCCGACCGACAGGGTTGGATGGAAACACCATATATTTT	CASSRPTGLDGNTIYF
TRBV5-4	few	TRBJ2-2	TRBD1	16	TGTGCCAGCGCGCTCTTTGGACAGGGGCACACCGGGGAGCTGTTTTTT	CASALFGQGHTGELFF
TRBV11-3	few	TRBJ2-3	TRBD1	18	TGTGCCAGCAGCGCGAGGAGGGACAGGGGGGCTTGGGGAGATACGCAGTATTTT	CASSARRDRGAWGDTQYF
TRBV27	few	TRBJ2-1	TRBD2	15	TGTGCCAGCAGTCCGGGACTAGCGAGATACAATGAGCAGTTCTTC	CASSPGLARYNEQFF
TRBV5-1	-	TRBJ2-7	-	16	TGCGCCAGCAGCTTGGATGGTCCCAGGTTAACCCACGAGCAGTACTTC	CASSLDGPRLTHEQYF
TRBV30	-	TRBJ2-7	-	13	TGTGCCTGGAGCCAACTAGGGGGATACGAGCAGTACTTC	CAWSQLGGYEQYF
TRBV10-3	-	TRBJ2-4	-	13	TGTGCCATCAAACCTGACAGCCAAAACATTCAGTACTTC	CAIKPDSQNIQYF
TRBV9	-	TRBJ2-3	TRBD2	18	TGTGCCAGCAGCGTAGGTCTTCGTGGAGGGAGGGACACAGATACGCAGTATTTT	CASSVGLRGGRDTDTQYF
TRBV5-4	-	TRBJ1-2	-	13	TGTGCCAGCAGCGAGTACGCAGGGGATGGCTACACCTTC	CASSEYAGDGYTF
TRBV14	-	TRBJ1-1	-	16	TGTGCCAGCAGCCAAGTGAAGTTTGACTTTGGAACTGAAGCTTTCTTT	CASSQVKFDFGTEAFF
TRBV10-2	-	TRBJ2-7	-	11	TGCGCCAGCAGGGACACCTACGAGCAGTACTTC	CASRDTYEQYF
TRBV19	-	TRBJ2-1	TRBD1	13	TGTGCCAGTAGTGTGGGGACAGACAATGAGCAGTTCTTC	CASSVGTDNEQFF
TRBV28	-	TRBJ1-4	TRBD1	12	TGTGCCAGTAGGACAGGGGTTGAAAAACTGTTTTTT	CASRTGVEKLFF
TRBV9	-	TRBJ1-5	-	15	TGTGCCAGCAGTACCGGGACACAAGTCAATCAGCCCCAGCATTTT	CASSTGTQVNQPQHF
TRBV7-9	-	TRBJ2-4	-	15	TGTGCCAGCAGCTTAGCGGGCAGAAGTAAAAACATTCAGTACTTC	CASSLAGRSKNIQYF
TRBV7-2	few	TRBJ2-1	TRBD1	16	TGTGCCAGCAGACAACCGGGACAGGGGGGCTACAATGAGCAGTTCTTC	CASRQPGQGGYNEQFF
TRBV7-9	-	TRBJ1-1	TRBD1	17	TGTGCCAGCAGCTTAGGGGATAGGGGACAGGGGAGCGCTGAAGCTTTCTTT	CASSLGDRGQGSAEAFF